In this sample, the clone carrying this T cell receptor (beta chain) turned up once. Sequencing used immunoSEQ multiplex PCR; TCRdb keeps in-frame clones, though not all of them. The sample has about 660,000 clones; around 87% are singletons. The data were obtained in a study of shared T cell receptors in the human thymus. These same data were also listed under a study on human thymus T cells.

Sequenced: thymocytes. The source is a boy in the first two years of life with a congenital heart defect.

CDR3 sequence: CASSQGLVHEQYF. The CDR3 DNA reads as TGTGCCAGCAGCCAAGGACTAGTCCACGAGCAGTACTTC. The rearrangement joins TRBV14 to TRBJ2-7; perhaps TRBD2 as D (6 bases). Trimming removed 1 base from V and 5 bases from J, with 9 bases in between. The germline V gene has CDR1 SGHDN and CDR2 FVKESK. This CDR3 is 13 amino acids long.